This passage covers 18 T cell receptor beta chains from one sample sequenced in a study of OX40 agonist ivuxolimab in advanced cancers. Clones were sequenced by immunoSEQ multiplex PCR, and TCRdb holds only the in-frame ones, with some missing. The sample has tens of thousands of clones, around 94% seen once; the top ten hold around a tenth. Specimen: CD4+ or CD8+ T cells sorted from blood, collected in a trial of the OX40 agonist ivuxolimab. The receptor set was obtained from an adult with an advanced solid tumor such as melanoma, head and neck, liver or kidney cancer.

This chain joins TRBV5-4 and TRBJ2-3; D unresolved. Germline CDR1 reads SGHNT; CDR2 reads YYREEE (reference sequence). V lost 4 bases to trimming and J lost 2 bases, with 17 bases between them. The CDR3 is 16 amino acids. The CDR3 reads CASSEPYDSYTDTQYF. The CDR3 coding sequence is TGTGCCAGCAGCGAACCCTACGACTCCTACACAGATACGCAGTATTTT.

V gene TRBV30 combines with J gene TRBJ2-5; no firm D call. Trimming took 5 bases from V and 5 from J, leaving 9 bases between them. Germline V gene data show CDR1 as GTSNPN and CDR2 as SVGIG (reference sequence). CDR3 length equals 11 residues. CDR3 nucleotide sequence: TGTGCCTGGGGGGTAGGGGAGACCCAGTACTTC. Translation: CAWGVGETQYF.

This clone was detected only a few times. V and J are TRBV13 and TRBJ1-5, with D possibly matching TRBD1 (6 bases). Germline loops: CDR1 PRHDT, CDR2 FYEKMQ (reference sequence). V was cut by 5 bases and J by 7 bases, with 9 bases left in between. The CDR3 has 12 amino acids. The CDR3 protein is CASSQTGQPQHF. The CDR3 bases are TGTGCCAGCAGCCAAACAGGGCAGCCCCAGCATTTT.

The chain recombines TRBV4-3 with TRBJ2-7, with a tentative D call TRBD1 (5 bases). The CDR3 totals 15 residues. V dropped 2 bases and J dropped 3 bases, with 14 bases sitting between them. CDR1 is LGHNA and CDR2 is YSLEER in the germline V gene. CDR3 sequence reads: CASSQSGAGHYEQYF. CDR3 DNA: TGCGCCAGCAGCCAAAGTGGCGCAGGGCACTACGAGCAGTACTTC.

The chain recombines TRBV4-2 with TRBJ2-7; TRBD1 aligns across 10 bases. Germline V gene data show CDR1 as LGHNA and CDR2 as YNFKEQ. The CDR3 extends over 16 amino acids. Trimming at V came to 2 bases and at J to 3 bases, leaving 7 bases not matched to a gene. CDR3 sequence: CASSQQDRTGGYEQYF. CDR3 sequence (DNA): TGTGCCAGCAGCCAACAGGATAGGACAGGGGGCTACGAGCAGTACTTC.

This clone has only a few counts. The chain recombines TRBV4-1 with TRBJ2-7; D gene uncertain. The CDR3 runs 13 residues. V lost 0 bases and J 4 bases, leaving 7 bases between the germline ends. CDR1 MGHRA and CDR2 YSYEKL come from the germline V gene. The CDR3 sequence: CASSQDLTYEQYF. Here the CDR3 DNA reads TGCGCCAGCAGCCAAGATCTGACTTACGAGCAGTACTTC.

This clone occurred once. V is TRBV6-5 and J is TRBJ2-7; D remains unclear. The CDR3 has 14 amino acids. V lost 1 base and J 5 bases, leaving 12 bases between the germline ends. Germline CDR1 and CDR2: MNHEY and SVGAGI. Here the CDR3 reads CASSYLPETHEQYF. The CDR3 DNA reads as TGTGCCAGCAGTTACTTACCTGAGACCCACGAGCAGTACTTC.

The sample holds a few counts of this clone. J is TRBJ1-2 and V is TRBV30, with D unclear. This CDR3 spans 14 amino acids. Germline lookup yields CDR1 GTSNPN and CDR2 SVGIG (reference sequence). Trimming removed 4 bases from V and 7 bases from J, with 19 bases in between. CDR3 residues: CAWKEIRESGGYTF. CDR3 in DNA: TGTGCCTGGAAAGAAATTCGGGAGAGCGGTGGCTACACCTTC.

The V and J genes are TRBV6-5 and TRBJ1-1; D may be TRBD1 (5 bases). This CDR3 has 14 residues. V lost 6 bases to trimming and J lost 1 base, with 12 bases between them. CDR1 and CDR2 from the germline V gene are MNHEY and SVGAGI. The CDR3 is CASSALGGNTEAFF. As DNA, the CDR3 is TGTGCCAGCAGCGCCCTGGGGGGGAACACTGAAGCTTTCTTT.

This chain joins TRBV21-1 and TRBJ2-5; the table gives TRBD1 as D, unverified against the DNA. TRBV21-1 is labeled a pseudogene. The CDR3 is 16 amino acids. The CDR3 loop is CASSKPSDTDQETQYF. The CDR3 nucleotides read TGTGCCAGCAGCAAACCCTCCGACACTGACCAAGAGACCCAGTACTTC.

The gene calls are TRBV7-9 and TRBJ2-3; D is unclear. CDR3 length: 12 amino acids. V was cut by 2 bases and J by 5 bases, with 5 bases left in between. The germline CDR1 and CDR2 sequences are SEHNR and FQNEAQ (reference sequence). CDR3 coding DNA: TGTGCCAGCAGCTTACACCGAGATACGCAGTATTTT. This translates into CASSLHRDTQYF.

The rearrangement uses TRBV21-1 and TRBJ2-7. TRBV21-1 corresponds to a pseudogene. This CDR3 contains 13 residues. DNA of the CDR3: TGTGCCAGCACCTCAGGGAGCTGCTACGAGCAGTACTTC. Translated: CASTSGSCYEQYF.

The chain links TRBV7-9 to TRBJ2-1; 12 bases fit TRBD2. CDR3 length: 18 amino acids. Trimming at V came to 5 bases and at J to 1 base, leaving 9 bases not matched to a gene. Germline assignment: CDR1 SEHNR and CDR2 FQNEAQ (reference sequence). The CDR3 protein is CASSHGLAGPDSYNEQFF. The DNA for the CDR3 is TGTGCCAGCAGCCACGGACTAGCGGGACCTGATTCCTACAATGAGCAGTTCTTC.

The CDR3 is CASSDPLGEAYSNQPQHF. CDR3 coding DNA: TGTGCCAGCAGTGACCCACTCGGGGAGGCCTATAGCAATCAGCCCCAGCATTTT. The J gene is TRBJ1-5, the V gene TRBV6-1; D ambiguous. Germline V gene data show CDR1 as MNHNS and CDR2 as SASEGT. The CDR3 is 18 amino acids. Trimming left V 3 bases short and J 0 bases short, with 18 bases between.

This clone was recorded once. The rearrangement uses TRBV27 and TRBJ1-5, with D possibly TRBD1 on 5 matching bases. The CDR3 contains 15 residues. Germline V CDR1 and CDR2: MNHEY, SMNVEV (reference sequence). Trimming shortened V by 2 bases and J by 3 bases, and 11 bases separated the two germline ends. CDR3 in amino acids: CASSLNPGANQPQHF. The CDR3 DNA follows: TGTGCCAGCAGTTTAAATCCCGGGGCCAATCAGCCCCAGCATTTT.

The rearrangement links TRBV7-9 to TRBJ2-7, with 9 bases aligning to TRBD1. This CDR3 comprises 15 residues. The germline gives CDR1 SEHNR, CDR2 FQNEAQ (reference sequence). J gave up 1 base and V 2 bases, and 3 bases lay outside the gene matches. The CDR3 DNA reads TGTGCCAGCAGCTTATTGGGACAGGGTTCCTACGAGCAGTACTTC. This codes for CASSLLGQGSYEQYF.

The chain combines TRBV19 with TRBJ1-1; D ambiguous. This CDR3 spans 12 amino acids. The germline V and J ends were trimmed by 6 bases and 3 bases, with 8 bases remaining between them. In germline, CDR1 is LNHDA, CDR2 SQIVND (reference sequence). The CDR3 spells CASSPKHTEAFF. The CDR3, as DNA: TGTGCCAGTAGCCCAAAACACACTGAAGCTTTCTTT.

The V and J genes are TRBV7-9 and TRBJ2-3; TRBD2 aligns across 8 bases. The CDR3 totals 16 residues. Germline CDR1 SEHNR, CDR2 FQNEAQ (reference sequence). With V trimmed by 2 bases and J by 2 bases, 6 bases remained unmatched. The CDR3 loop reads CASSLLVAGPTDTQYF. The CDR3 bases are TGTGCCAGCAGCTTATTGGTAGCGGGACCCACAGATACGCAGTATTTT.